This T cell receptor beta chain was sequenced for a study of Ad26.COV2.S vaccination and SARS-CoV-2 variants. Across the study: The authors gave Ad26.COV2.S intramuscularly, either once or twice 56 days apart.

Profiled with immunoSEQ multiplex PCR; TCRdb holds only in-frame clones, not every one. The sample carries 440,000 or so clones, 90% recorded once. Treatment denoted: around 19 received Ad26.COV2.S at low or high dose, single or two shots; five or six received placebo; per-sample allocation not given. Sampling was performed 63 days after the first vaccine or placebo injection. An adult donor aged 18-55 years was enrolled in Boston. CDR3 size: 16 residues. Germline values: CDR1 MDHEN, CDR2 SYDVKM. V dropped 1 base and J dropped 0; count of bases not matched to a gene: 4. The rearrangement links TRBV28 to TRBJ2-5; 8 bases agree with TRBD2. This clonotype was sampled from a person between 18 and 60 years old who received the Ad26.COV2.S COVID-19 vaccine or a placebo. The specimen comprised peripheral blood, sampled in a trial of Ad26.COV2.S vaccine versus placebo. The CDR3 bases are TGTGCCAGCAGTTTATTAGGGCGGGAGGACCAAGAGACCCAGTACTTC. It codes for CASSLLGREDQETQYF.